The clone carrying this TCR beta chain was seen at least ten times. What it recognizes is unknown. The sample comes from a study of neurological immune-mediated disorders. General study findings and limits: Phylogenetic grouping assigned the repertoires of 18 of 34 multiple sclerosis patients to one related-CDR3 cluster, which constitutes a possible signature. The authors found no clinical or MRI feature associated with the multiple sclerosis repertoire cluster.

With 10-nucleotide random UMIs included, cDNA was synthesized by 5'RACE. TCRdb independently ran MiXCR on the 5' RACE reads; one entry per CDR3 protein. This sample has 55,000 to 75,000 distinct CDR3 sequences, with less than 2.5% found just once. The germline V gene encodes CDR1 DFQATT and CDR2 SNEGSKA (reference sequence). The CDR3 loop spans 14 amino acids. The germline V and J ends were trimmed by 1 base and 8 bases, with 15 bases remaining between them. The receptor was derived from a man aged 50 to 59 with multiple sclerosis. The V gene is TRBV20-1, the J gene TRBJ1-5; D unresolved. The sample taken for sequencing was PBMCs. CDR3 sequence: CSARVGRTVEPQHF. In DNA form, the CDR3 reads TGCAGTGCTAGAGTAGGCAGGACCGTGGAGCCCCAGCATTTT.